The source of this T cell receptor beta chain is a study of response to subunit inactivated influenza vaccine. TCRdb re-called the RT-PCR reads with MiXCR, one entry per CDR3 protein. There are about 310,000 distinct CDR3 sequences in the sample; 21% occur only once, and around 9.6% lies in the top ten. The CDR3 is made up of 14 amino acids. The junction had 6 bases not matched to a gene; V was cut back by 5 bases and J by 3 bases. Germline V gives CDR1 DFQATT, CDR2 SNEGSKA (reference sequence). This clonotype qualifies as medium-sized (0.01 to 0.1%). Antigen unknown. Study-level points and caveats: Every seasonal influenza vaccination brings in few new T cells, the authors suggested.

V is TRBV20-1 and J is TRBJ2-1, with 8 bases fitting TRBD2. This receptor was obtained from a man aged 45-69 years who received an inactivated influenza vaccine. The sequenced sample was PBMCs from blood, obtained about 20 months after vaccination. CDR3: CSAVPGLDYNEQFF. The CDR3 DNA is TGCAGTGCTGTACCGGGACTAGACTACAATGAGCAGTTCTTC.